A selection of T cell receptor beta chains follows, all from one sample in a study of T-cell memory formation after mild COVID-19. TCRdb re-called the 5' RACE reads with MiXCR, one entry per CDR3 protein. Here the sample spans about 190,000 distinct CDR3 sequences, approximately 16% being singletons. The sequenced material came from PBMCs or a T cell subset sorted from them (not recorded which). These receptors were taken from an adult woman who had mild COVID-19 (a few samples of this study predate the infection). Cell type and time point are not known. Both conserved end residues are part of each CDR3. Each record gives: V gene, CDR3 protein.

v_call: TRBV12-3/TRBV12-4
cdr3_aa: CASSRRTENNSPLHF

v_call: TRBV29-1
cdr3_aa: CSVPGQGRENGYTF

v_call: TRBV12-3/TRBV12-4
cdr3_aa: CASSALGGEQYF

v_call: TRBV18
cdr3_aa: CASSLQGANYGYTF

v_call: TRBV3-2
cdr3_aa: CASSPISTGTSGRVYEQYF

v_call: TRBV2
cdr3_aa: CASRPTSGRYNEQFF

v_call: TRBV5-6
cdr3_aa: CASSPSKQGYGETQYF

v_call: TRBV6-6
cdr3_aa: CASTDRAGAQYTGELFF

v_call: TRBV7-7
cdr3_aa: CASSTDRSGELFF

v_call: TRBV5-1
cdr3_aa: CASRPQTGELFF

v_call: TRBV12-3/TRBV12-4
cdr3_aa: CASSSGDTQYF

v_call: TRBV7-6
cdr3_aa: CASSPSTVAGETQYF

v_call: TRBV7-2
cdr3_aa: CASGSGRRYEQYF

v_call: TRBV4-2
cdr3_aa: CASSQDDSGASTDTQYF

v_call: TRBV20-1
cdr3_aa: CSATGGLAELDTQYF

v_call: TRBV20-1
cdr3_aa: CSGTGYLYSNQPQHF

v_call: TRBV7-2
cdr3_aa: CASSSGGVKDTQYF

v_call: TRBV4-2
cdr3_aa: CASSPTSGRAGKETQYF

v_call: TRBV6-1
cdr3_aa: CASSDQGARGYTF

v_call: TRBV5-1
cdr3_aa: CASSLDTGDHNEQFF

v_call: TRBV7-2
cdr3_aa: CASSLAASGRGEQYF

v_call: TRBV9
cdr3_aa: CASSFTGTTYEQYF

v_call: TRBV30
cdr3_aa: CAWSVGLNTEAFF

v_call: TRBV9
cdr3_aa: CASSPRTGDNSPLHF

v_call: TRBV7-9
cdr3_aa: CASSLQQGDSYEQYF

v_call: TRBV28
cdr3_aa: CASRRGGWNTEAFF

v_call: TRBV20-1
cdr3_aa: CSATEGGTSSYNEQFF

v_call: TRBV19
cdr3_aa: CASTDRSMETQYF

v_call: TRBV3-1
cdr3_aa: CASRGPLEGDTQYF

v_call: TRBV29-1
cdr3_aa: CSVGNYGYTF

v_call: TRBV2
cdr3_aa: CASSETLTGTEPYEQYF

v_call: TRBV29-1
cdr3_aa: CSVEGVGGYTF

v_call: TRBV20-1
cdr3_aa: CSADGLGFTEAFF

v_call: TRBV18
cdr3_aa: CASSPEQGYYNEQFF

v_call: TRBV6-2/TRBV6-3
cdr3_aa: CASSYPGLAGIFSYNEQFF

v_call: TRBV12-5
cdr3_aa: CASGLGITDTQYF

v_call: TRBV5-1
cdr3_aa: CASSVQGNEQFF

v_call: TRBV6-2/TRBV6-3
cdr3_aa: CASSYSGTSKSTKTQYF

v_call: TRBV9
cdr3_aa: CASSLDISGNTIYF

v_call: TRBV7-8
cdr3_aa: CASSLGGQGTYNEQFF

v_call: TRBV9
cdr3_aa: CASRTGGNTGELFF

v_call: TRBV12-3/TRBV12-4
cdr3_aa: CASSLVPTYEQYF

v_call: TRBV14
cdr3_aa: CASSRRERGNTDTQYF

v_call: TRBV9
cdr3_aa: CASSVARGEAFF

v_call: TRBV20-1
cdr3_aa: CSARGQGFGYNEQFF

v_call: TRBV4-1
cdr3_aa: CASSQDLLGGQLYGYTF

v_call: TRBV29-1
cdr3_aa: CSVASGRAYNEQFF

v_call: TRBV6-5
cdr3_aa: CASRGDTQYF

v_call: TRBV5-1
cdr3_aa: CASRRTESGTQYF

v_call: TRBV28
cdr3_aa: CASTRPTVMNTEAFF

v_call: TRBV20-1
cdr3_aa: CSARVGGISGRTKNIQYF

v_call: TRBV5-1
cdr3_aa: CASSLRLAGGPFLSYEQYF

v_call: TRBV3-1
cdr3_aa: CASSLLTGIGEAFF

v_call: TRBV28
cdr3_aa: CASSPRTFSSYEQYF

v_call: TRBV4-3
cdr3_aa: CASSQDSFECTDTQYF